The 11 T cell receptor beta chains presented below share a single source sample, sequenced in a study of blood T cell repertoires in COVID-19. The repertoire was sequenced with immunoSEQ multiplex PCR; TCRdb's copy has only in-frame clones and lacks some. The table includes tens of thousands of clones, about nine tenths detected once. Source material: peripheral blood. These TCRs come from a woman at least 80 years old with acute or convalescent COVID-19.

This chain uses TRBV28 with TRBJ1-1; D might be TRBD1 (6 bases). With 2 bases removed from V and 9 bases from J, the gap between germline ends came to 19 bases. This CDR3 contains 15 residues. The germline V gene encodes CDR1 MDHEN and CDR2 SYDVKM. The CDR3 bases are TGTGCCAGCAGTTTAGGGTGGTTAGGACAGTTGCAAGCTTTCTTT. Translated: CASSLGWLGQLQAFF.

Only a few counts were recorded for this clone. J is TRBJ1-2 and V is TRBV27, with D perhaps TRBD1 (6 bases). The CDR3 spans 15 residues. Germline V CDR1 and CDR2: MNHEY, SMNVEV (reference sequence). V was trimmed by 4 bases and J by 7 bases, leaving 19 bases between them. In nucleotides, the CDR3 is TGTGCCAGCAGTTCGGGCACAGGGAGAAGTCGTGGCTACACCTTC. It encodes CASSSGTGRSRGYTF.

The CDR3 region has the DNA TGTGCCAGCACCAAAGGACAGGGTTCACCCCTCCACTTT. Protein: CASTKGQGSPLHF. V and J are TRBV12-3 or TRBV12-4 and TRBJ1-6, with 8 bases matching TRBD1. J gave up 9 bases and V 7 bases, and 5 bases lay outside the gene matches. CDR3 length: 13 residues.

The CDR3 region has the DNA TGTGCCAGCGGGACAGGGGTGGACACAGATACGCAGTATTTT. Its translation: CASGTGVDTDTQYF. The genes are TRBV28 and TRBJ2-3; 10 positions match TRBD1. The CDR3 runs to 14 residues. Per germline, CDR1 MDHEN and CDR2 SYDVKM. V was clipped by 8 bases and J by 2 bases; unmatched bases: 4.

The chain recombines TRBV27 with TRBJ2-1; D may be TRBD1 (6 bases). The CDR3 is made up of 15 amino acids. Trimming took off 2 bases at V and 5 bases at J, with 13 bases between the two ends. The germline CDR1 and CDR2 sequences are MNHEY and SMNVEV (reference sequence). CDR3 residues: CASSLGGPKDNEQFF. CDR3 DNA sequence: TGTGCCAGCAGTTTAGGGGGCCCAAAAGACAATGAGCAGTTCTTC.

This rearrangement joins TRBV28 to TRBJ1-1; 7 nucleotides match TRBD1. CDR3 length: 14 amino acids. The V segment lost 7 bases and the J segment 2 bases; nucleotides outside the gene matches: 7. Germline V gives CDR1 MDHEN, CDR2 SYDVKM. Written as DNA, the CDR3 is TGTGCCAGCATGGTGGGACAGATTAACACTGAAGCTTTCTTT. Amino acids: CASMVGQINTEAFF.

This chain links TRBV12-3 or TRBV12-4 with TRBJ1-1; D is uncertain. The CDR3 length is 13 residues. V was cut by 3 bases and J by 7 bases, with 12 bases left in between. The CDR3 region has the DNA TGTGCCAGCAGTTTTGGCGGAGGATATGAAGCTTTCTTT. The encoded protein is CASSFGGGYEAFF.

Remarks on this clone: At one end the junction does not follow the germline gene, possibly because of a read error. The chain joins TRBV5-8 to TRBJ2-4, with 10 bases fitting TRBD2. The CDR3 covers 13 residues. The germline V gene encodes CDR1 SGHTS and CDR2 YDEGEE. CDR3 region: CAGSGGGFYIQYF. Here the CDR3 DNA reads TGTGCCGGCAGCGGGGGGGGTTTCTACATTCAGTACTTC.

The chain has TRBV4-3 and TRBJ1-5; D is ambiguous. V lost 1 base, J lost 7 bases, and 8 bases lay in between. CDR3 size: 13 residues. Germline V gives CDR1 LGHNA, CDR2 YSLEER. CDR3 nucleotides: TGCGCCAGCAGCCAAGCCCCGTTCCAGCCCCAGCATTTT. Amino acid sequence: CASSQAPFQPQHF.

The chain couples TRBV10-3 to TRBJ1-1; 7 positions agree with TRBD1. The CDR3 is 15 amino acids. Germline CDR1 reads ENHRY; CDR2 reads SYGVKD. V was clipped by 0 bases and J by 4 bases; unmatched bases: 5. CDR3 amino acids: CAISESGSGGTEAFF. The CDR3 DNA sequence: TGTGCCATCAGTGAGTCCGGTTCAGGGGGCACTGAAGCTTTCTTT.

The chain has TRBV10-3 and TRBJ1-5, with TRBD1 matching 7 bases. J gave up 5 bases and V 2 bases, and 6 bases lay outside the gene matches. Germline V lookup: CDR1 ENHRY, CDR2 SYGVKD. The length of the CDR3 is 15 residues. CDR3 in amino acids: CAISERQGRDQPQHF. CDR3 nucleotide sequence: TGTGCCATCAGTGAGAGACAGGGTAGGGATCAGCCCCAGCATTTT.